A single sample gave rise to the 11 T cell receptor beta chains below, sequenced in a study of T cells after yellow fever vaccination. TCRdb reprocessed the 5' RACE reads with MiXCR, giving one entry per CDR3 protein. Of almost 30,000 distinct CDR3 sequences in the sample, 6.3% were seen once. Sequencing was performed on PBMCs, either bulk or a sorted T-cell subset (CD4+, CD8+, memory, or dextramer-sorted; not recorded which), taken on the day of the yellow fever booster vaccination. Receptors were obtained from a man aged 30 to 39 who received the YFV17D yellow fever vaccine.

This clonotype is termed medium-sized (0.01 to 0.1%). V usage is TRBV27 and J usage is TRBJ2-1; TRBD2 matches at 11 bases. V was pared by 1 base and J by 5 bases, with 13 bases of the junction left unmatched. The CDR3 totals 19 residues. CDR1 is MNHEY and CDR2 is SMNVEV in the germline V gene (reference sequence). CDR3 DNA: TGTGCCAGCAGTTTATATCCGGGACATTTAGCGGGAGGGGACAATGAGCAGTTCTTC. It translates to CASSLYPGHLAGGDNEQFF.

CDR3 loop: CASNRGGDGITYEQYF. The CDR3, as DNA: TGTGCCAGCAATCGAGGAGGGGACGGGATCACCTACGAGCAGTACTTC. This chain connects TRBV12-3 or TRBV12-4 to TRBJ2-7; D perhaps matches TRBD2 (6 bases). Trimming removed 7 bases from V and 2 bases from J, with 21 bases in between. The CDR3 length is 16 residues.

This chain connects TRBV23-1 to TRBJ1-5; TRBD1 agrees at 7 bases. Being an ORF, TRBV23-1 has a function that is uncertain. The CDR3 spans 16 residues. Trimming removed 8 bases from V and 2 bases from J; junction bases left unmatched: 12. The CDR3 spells CASPTPHRGRNQPQHF. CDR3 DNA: TGCGCCAGCCCTACGCCCCACAGGGGCCGCAATCAGCCCCAGCATTTT.

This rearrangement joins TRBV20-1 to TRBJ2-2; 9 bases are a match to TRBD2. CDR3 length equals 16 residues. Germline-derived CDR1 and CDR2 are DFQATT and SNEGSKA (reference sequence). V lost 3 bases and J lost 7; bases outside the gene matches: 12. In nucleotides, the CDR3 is TGCAGTGCTAGCACAGGTGCGGGAGGGCCGGACGGGGAGCTGTTTTTT. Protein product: CSASTGAGGPDGELFF.

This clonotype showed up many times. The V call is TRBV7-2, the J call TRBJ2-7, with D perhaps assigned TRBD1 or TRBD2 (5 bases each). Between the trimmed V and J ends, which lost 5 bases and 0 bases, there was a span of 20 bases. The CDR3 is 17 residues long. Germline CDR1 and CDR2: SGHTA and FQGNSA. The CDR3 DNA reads TGTGCCAGCAGCACACGTGGGGGAGCGGAAATCTCCTACGAGCAGTACTTC. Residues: CASSTRGGAEISYEQYF.

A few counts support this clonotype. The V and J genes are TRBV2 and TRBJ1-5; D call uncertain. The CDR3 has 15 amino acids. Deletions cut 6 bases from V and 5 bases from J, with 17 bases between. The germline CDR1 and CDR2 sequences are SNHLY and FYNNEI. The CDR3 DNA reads TGTGCCAGCAGGGAGAGAGAGACTATCGATCAGCCCCAGCATTTT. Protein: CASRERETIDQPQHF.

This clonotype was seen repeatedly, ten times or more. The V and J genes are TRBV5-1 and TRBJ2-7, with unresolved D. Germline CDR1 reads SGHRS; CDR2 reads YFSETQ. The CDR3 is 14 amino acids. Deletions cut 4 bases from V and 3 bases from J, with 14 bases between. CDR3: CASSVGTAGYEQYF. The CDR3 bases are TGCGCCAGCAGCGTCGGAACAGCTGGCTACGAGCAGTACTTC.

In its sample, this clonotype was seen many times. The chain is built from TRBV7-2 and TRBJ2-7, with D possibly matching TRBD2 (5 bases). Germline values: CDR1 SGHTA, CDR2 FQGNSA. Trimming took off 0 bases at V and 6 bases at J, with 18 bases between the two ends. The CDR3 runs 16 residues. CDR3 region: CASSLATAAARGEQYF. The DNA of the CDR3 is TGTGCCAGCAGCTTAGCGACCGCAGCGGCCCGGGGCGAGCAGTACTTC.

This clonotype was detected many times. CDR3 bases: TGCAGTGCTAGGACCGGCTATGGCTACACCTTC. Residues: CSARTGYGYTF. The chain combines TRBV20-1 with TRBJ1-2, with D uncertain. V shed 3 bases and J shed 4 bases, with 6 bases lying between them. Germline V gene sequence: CDR1 DFQATT, CDR2 SNEGSKA (reference sequence). This CDR3 contains 11 residues.

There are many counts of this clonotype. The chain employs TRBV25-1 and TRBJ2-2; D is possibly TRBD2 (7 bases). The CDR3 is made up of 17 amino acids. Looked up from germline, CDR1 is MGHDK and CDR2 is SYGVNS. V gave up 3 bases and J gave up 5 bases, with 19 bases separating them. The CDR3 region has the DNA TGTGCCAGCAGTGACTCCACGGCGGGGGCGCATACCGGGGAGCTGTTTTTT. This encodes CASSDSTAGAHTGELFF.

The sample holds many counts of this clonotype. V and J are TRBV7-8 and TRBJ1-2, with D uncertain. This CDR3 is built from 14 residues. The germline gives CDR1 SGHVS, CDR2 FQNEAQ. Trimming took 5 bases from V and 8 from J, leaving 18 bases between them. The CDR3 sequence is CASSPRFSWGGYTF. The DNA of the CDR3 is TGTGCCAGCAGCCCCCGGTTTAGCTGGGGAGGCTACACCTTC.